This passage covers 16 T cell receptor beta chains from one sample sequenced in a study of a mutant IDH1 vaccine in newly diagnosed glioma. Described time point: week 11, during vaccination. Vaccination used 300 ug of mutant IDH1 20-mer peptide per dose, with topical imiquimod. Repertoires were generated with immunoSEQ multiplex PCR, while TCRdb's copy carries only in-frame clones and drops some. This table holds around 33,000 clones, nearly 90% found once. For these TCRs, the target antigens are not known. The sequences come from PBMCs, collected from a glioma patient whose treatment included an IDH1 peptide vaccine. These receptors were taken from a man aged 18-30 years with glioma.

This clone came up once. This chain connects TRBV7-8 to TRBJ2-7, with 8 positions matching TRBD1. The CDR3 runs to 14 residues. Germline loops: CDR1 SGHVS, CDR2 FQNEAQ. J gave up 5 bases and V 3 bases, and 6 bases lay outside the gene matches. In nucleotides, the CDR3 is TGTGCCAGCAGCTTCCGGGACAGGAGAGACGAGCAGTACTTC. This translates into CASSFRDRRDEQYF.

This chain connects TRBV5-6 to TRBJ2-7, with TRBD1 matching over 7 bases. CDR1 SGHDT and CDR2 YYEEEE come from the germline V gene. CDR3 length equals 13 residues. Germline trimming cut 4 bases from V and 5 bases from J; bases unmatched to any gene: 6. The CDR3 loop is CASSTTGTNEQYF. The CDR3 DNA is TGTGCCAGCAGCACGACAGGGACCAACGAGCAGTACTTC.

This chain joins TRBV30 and TRBJ1-2; maybe TRBD1 (5 bases). Germline CDR1 is GTSNPN and CDR2 is SVGIG (reference sequence). This CDR3 comprises 12 residues. Trimming removed 3 bases from V and 8 bases from J, with 13 bases in between. CDR3 loop: CAWSPTGGGYTF. The CDR3 coding sequence is TGTGCCTGGAGCCCGACGGGGGGAGGCTACACCTTC.

The chain links TRBV7-9 to TRBJ1-6; weak D call: TRBD1 (5 bases). V was trimmed by 4 bases and J by 10 bases, leaving 20 bases between them. This CDR3 contains 16 residues. Germline V gene lookup returns CDR1 SEHNR and CDR2 FQNEAQ (reference sequence). The CDR3 DNA reads TGTGCCAGCAGCTCCACGGGCGGAGGGGCTGGATCACCCCTCCACTTT. Its translation is CASSSTGGGAGSPLHF. The full variable domain, with the rest looked up from reference TRBV7-9 and TRBJ1-6, is DTGVSQNPRHKITKRGQNVTFRCDPISEHNRLYWYRQTLGQGPEFLTYFQNEAQLEKSRLLSDRFSAERPKGSFSTLEIQRTEQGDSAMYLCASSSTGGGAGSPLHFGNGTRLTVT.

The J gene is TRBJ1-1, the V gene TRBV4-1, with D tentatively TRBD1 (5 bases). CDR1 MGHRA and CDR2 YSYEKL come from the germline V gene. This CDR3 contains 18 residues. V gave up 2 bases and J gave up 0 bases, with 19 bases separating them. Here the CDR3 DNA reads TGCGCCAGCAGCCAATACAGGTCCGGCCTGGGTATGAACACTGAAGCTTTCTTT. It translates to CASSQYRSGLGMNTEAFF.

CDR3 sequence reads: CASKEGSSDTGELFF. DNA of the CDR3: TGTGCCAGTAAGGAAGGGAGTTCCGACACCGGGGAGCTGTTTTTT. The rearrangement uses TRBV19 and TRBJ2-2; weak D call: TRBD2 (5 bases). Germline CDR1 LNHDA, CDR2 SQIVND (reference sequence). The CDR3 is 15 residues long. The ends were cut back, 7 bases at V and 3 bases at J, with 15 bases in the middle.

The genes are TRBV18 and TRBJ1-1; D may be TRBD1 (5 bases). Between the trimmed V and J ends, which lost 4 bases and 1 base, there was a span of 10 bases. Germline loops: CDR1 KGHSH, CDR2 LQKENI. This CDR3 has 14 amino acids. In DNA, the CDR3 is TGTGCCAGCTCACTTCGACAGTCGAACACTGAAGCTTTCTTT. Translating gives CASSLRQSNTEAFF.

The J gene is TRBJ1-2, the V gene TRBV4-2; 7 bases agree with TRBD1. This CDR3 has 16 amino acids. Trimming at V came to 0 bases and at J to 5 bases, leaving 9 bases not matched to a gene. Germline V CDR1 and CDR2: LGHNA, YNFKEQ. CDR3 region: CASSQEVNRGGYGYTF. DNA for the CDR3: TGTGCCAGCAGCCAAGAAGTAAACAGGGGAGGGTATGGCTACACCTTC.

The CDR3 DNA follows: TGTGCCAGCAGTGGAAGCCTTGGAGGGACAGGGGGCGAGGATGGCTACACCTTC. Its translation is CASSGSLGGTGGEDGYTF. The rearrangement uses TRBV2 and TRBJ1-2, with 12 bases fitting TRBD1. This CDR3 has 18 residues. J lost 6 bases, V lost 4 bases, and 15 bases had no gene match. Germline V lookup: CDR1 SNHLY, CDR2 FYNNEI.

This clone was recorded only once. The chain is built from TRBV4-3 and TRBJ2-1; D is perhaps TRBD1 or TRBD2 (5 bases each). The CDR3 runs 16 residues. V was shortened by 0 bases and J by 7 bases, with 16 bases between the two germline ends. Germline assignment: CDR1 LGHNA and CDR2 YSLEER. The CDR3 protein is CASSQEGPTLGNEQFF. Written as DNA, the CDR3 is TGCGCCAGCAGCCAAGAGGGACCGACTTTGGGGAATGAGCAGTTCTTC.

The chain links TRBV2 to TRBJ1-5; TRBD1 might be the D (5 bases). V shed 2 bases and J shed 3 bases, with 11 bases lying between them. Germline CDR1 reads SNHLY; CDR2 reads FYNNEI. This CDR3 is built from 15 residues. The CDR3 region is CASSERQRHNQPQHF. CDR3 nucleotides: TGTGCCAGCAGTGAACGACAGCGACACAATCAGCCCCAGCATTTT.

This chain links TRBV28 with TRBJ2-7; 8 bases are shared with TRBD1. Trimming took 5 bases from V and 3 from J; bases not matched to a gene: 6. The CDR3 has 14 residues. Germline V gene lookup returns CDR1 MDHEN and CDR2 SYDVKM. This CDR3 reads CASSVRDRSYEQYF. The CDR3 DNA reads TGTGCCAGCAGTGTACGGGACAGGAGCTACGAGCAGTACTTC. Combining the CDR3 with reference TRBV28 and TRBJ2-7 gives the whole variable domain DVKVTQSSRYLVKRTGEKVFLECVQDMDHENMFWYRQDPGLGLRLIYFSYDVKMKEKGDIPEGYSVSREKKERFSLILESASTNQTSMYLCASSVRDRSYEQYFGPGTRLTVT.

The chain uses TRBV7-2 and TRBJ2-7; possible D gene TRBD2, 7 bases. This CDR3 region has 15 residues. CDR1 is SGHTA, CDR2 FQGNSA, per germline. Trimming cost V 7 bases and J 0 bases, with 16 bases left between them. CDR3 sequence reads: CASTYEGGGSYEQYF. The CDR3, as DNA: TGTGCCAGCACCTACGAGGGGGGGGGCTCCTACGAGCAGTACTTC.

The gene calls are TRBV6-1 and TRBJ1-2; tentatively, D is TRBD1 (6 bases). The V gene's germline CDR1 is MNHNS and CDR2 SASEGT. V was cut by 6 bases and J by 3 bases, with 14 bases left in between. This CDR3 has 14 amino acids. In DNA, the CDR3 is TGTGCCAGCAGGGAGACAGGACGATACTATGGCTACACCTTC. Translating it yields CASRETGRYYGYTF.

This chain joins TRBV2 and TRBJ2-5, with TRBD2 identical over 11 bases. The DNA end is more similar to TRBJ2-7, so the J call may be wrong. Germline values: CDR1 SNHLY, CDR2 FYNNEI. This CDR3 has 15 residues. In nucleotides, the CDR3 is TGTGCCAGCAGCCCGAGTAGCGGGAGGGCCAACGAGCAGTACTTC. This sequence encodes CASSPSSGRANEQYF.

The chain has TRBV30 and TRBJ2-1; D is perhaps TRBD2 (6 bases). The CDR3 is 14 amino acids. Per germline, CDR1 GTSNPN and CDR2 SVGIG (reference sequence). Between the trimmed V and J ends, which lost 4 bases and 9 bases, there was a span of 19 bases. The CDR3 bases are TGTGCCTGGAACCCAGCTAGCGTATGGGCTGAGCAGTTCTTC. It codes for CAWNPASVWAEQFF. The full variable domain, rest sourced from reference TRBV30 and TRBJ2-1, is SQTIHQWPATLVQPVGSPLSLECTVEGTSNPNLYWYRQAAGRGLQLLFYSVGIGQISSEVPQNLSASRPQDRQFILSSKKLLLSDSGFYLCAWNPASVWAEQFFGPGTRLTVL.